The 5 T cell receptor beta chains below all came from one sample that was sequenced in a study of T-cell reconstitution after alpha-beta-depleted transplantation in children. Unique molecular identifiers featured in how the TCRbeta library was prepared. A single record per CDR3 protein comes from TCRdb applying MiXCR to the PCR reads. The table has around 420,000 distinct CDR3 sequences, about a sixth seen once. This specimen consisted of PBMCs, mostly from graft donor cells, obtained 360 days after TCRalphabeta/CD19-depleted stem cell transplant. The receptors stem from a boy under two years old who had a stem cell transplant for Wiskott-Aldrich syndrome, so the T cells may come from the graft donor.

The chain is built from TRBV27 and TRBJ2-1, with D perhaps matching TRBD2 (6 bases). The CDR3 totals 17 residues. Germline loops: CDR1 MNHEY, CDR2 SMNVEV (reference sequence). V lost 5 bases, J lost 4 bases, and 21 bases lay in between. CDR3 sequence reads: CASSQIPGTSPYNEQFF. The DNA for the CDR3 is TGTGCCAGCAGTCAAATCCCCGGGACTTCCCCTTACAATGAGCAGTTCTTC.

The rearrangement uses TRBV28 and TRBJ2-3; 9 nucleotides line up with TRBD2. J gave up 3 bases and V 3 bases, and 10 bases lay outside the gene matches. Germline CDR1 is MDHEN and CDR2 is SYDVKM. The CDR3 runs 17 residues. CDR3: CASSFPYLAGPTDTQYF. CDR3 nucleotide sequence: TGTGCCAGCAGTTTCCCCTATCTAGCGGGGCCTACAGATACGCAGTATTTT.

The V gene is TRBV9, the J gene TRBJ2-6; no firm D call. V was pared by 0 bases and J by 1 base, with 5 bases between. Germline lookup yields CDR1 SGDLS and CDR2 YYNGEE. The CDR3 spans 15 residues. CDR3 region: CASSVESSGANVLTF. The CDR3 DNA reads TGTGCCAGCAGCGTAGAATCTTCTGGGGCCAACGTCCTGACTTTC. Full variable domain (remainder filled in from reference TRBV9 and TRBJ2-6): DSGVTQTPKHLITATGQRVTLRCSPRSGDLSVYWYQQSLDQGLQFLIQYYNGEERAKGNILERFSAQQFPDLHSELNLSSLELGDSALYFCASSVESSGANVLTFGAGSRLTVL.

This clonotype came up many times. The chain uses TRBV7-2 and TRBJ1-2; D is perhaps TRBD1 (5 bases). CDR1 is SGHTA and CDR2 is FQGNSA in the germline V gene. Trimming stripped 5 bases from V and 6 bases from J, with 13 bases between. This CDR3 comprises 13 residues. CDR3 sequence (DNA): TGTGCCAGCAGCCTCTCGGGGCTAAATGGCTACACCTTC. It specifies CASSLSGLNGYTF. The full variable domain, rest sourced from reference TRBV7-2 and TRBJ1-2, is GAGVSQSPSNKVTEKGKDVELRCDPISGHTALYWYRQSLGQGLEFLIYFQGNSAPDKSGLPSDRFSAERTGGSVSTLTIQRTQQEDSAVYLCASSLSGLNGYTFGSGTRLTVV.

The chain carries TRBV25-1 and TRBJ2-5; D possibly corresponds to TRBD2 (6 bases). Germline V lookup: CDR1 MGHDK, CDR2 SYGVNS. The CDR3 has 14 residues. The V end was cut by 1 base, the J end by 6 bases, with 12 bases between. CDR3 sequence (DNA): TGTGCCAGCAGTGAATCCGGGGGACTGAAGACCCAGTACTTC. Translating it yields CASSESGGLKTQYF.